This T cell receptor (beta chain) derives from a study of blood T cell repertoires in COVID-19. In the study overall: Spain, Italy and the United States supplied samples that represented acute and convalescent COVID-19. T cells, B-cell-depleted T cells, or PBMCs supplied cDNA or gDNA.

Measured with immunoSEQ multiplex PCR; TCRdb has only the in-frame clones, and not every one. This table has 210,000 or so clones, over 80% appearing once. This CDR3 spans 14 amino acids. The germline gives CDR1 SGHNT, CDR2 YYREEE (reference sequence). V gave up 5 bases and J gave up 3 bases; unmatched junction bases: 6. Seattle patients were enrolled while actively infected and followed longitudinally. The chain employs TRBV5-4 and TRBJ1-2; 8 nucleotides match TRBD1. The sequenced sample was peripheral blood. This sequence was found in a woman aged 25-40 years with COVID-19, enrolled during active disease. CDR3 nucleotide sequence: TGTGCCAGCAGACGATCGACAGGGGACTATGGCTACACCTTC. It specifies CASRRSTGDYGYTF.